Below are 13 T cell receptor beta chains sequenced from a single sample in a study of T cell repertoires in cytomegalovirus infection. TCRdb redid the calling of the reads with MiXCR, one entry per CDR3 protein. Here the sample spans around 200,000 distinct CDR3 sequences, roughly 15% being singletons. The sample was CD8+ T cells from PBMCs. These receptor sequences come from a human donor in good health (CMV status not recorded). Some clones in this sample may be carry-over from other donors' samples.

This clonotype was counted only a few times. The chain uses TRBV25-1 and TRBJ1-4; no definite D call. V was cut by 6 bases and J by 10 bases, with 12 bases left in between. The CDR3 is 12 residues long. CDR1 and CDR2 (germline): MGHDK, SYGVNS. The CDR3 protein is CASSEETGKLFF. The CDR3 DNA sequence: TGTGCCAGCAGCGAAGAGACGGGAAAACTGTTTTTT.

V gene TRBV6-2 or TRBV6-3 combines with J gene TRBJ2-3, with TRBD2 as a possible D gene (5 bases). This CDR3 contains 14 residues. From germline, CDR1 is MNHEY and CDR2 SVGEGT. The ends were cut back, 10 bases at V and 0 bases at J, with 14 bases in the middle. CDR3: CAIGSGSSTDTQYF. The CDR3 coding sequence is TGTGCCATTGGATCGGGGTCTAGCACAGATACGCAGTATTTT.

Note on this clonotype: The junction differs from germline at one of its ends, possibly a read error. The chain joins TRBV2 to TRBJ2-7; D is ambiguous. This CDR3 comprises 8 residues. The V gene's germline CDR1 is SNHLY and CDR2 FYNNEI. CDR3 protein: CASSDHHF. CDR3 coding DNA: TGTGCCAGCAGTGATCACCACTTC.

The gene calls are TRBV20-1 and TRBJ1-5; weak D call: TRBD1 (5 bases). The CDR3 is 15 residues long. The V gene lost 4 bases and the J gene lost 3 bases, with 16 bases spanning the gap. CDR1 and CDR2 from the germline V gene are DFQATT and SNEGSKA (reference sequence). CDR3 loop: CSATPIGRDNQPQHF. The CDR3 nucleotides are TGCAGTGCTACACCGATCGGCAGGGACAATCAGCCCCAGCATTTT.

The chain is built from TRBV6-2 or TRBV6-3 and TRBJ2-7; weak D call: TRBD1 (5 bases). Germline V lookup: CDR1 MNHEY, CDR2 SVGEGT. There are 13 residues in the CDR3. V was clipped by 4 bases and J by 3 bases, with 10 bases between them. CDR3 in amino acids: CASSFRQFYEQYF. The CDR3 DNA sequence: TGTGCCAGCAGTTTTCGACAGTTCTACGAGCAGTACTTC.

The chain's CDR3 is CASSSGGGCYEQYF. CDR3 in DNA: TGTGCCAGCAGCTCAGGGGGGGGGTGCTACGAGCAGTACTTC. The gene calls are TRBV7-2 and TRBJ2-7; tentatively, D is TRBD1 or TRBD2 (7 bases each). This CDR3 spans 14 amino acids. Per germline, CDR1 SGHTA and CDR2 FQGNSA. The germline V and J ends were trimmed by 4 bases and 3 bases, with 13 bases remaining between them.

This chain uses TRBV28 with TRBJ1-2; TRBD1 might be the D (5 bases). V was clipped by 4 bases and J by 4 bases, with 37 bases between them. The CDR3 is 22 amino acids. Germline V lookup: CDR1 MDHEN, CDR2 SYDVKM. The CDR3 DNA reads TGTGCCAGCAGTTCAACCCATATCCGTACAGGCCCAGATATACTGGGTCTCTATGGCTACACCTTC. It is translated as CASSSTHIRTGPDILGLYGYTF.

There are a few counts of this clonotype. The chain carries TRBV11-2 and TRBJ2-1; D might be TRBD1 or TRBD2, each matching 5 bases. The CDR3 loop spans 11 amino acids. Germline V gene data show CDR1 as SGHAT and CDR2 as FQNNGV. V lost 1 base and J 15 bases, leaving 10 bases between the germline ends. The CDR3 spells CASSLGGSSFF. In nucleotides, the CDR3 is TGTGCCAGCAGCTTAGGGGGGAGCTCGTTCTTC.

This chain joins TRBV20-1 and TRBJ2-7, with 9 bases that match TRBD1. This CDR3 contains 14 residues. V lost 6 bases and J lost 3; bases outside the gene matches: 9. Germline V CDR1 and CDR2: DFQATT, SNEGSKA (reference sequence). CDR3 amino acids: CSAYSGQGIYEQYF. The CDR3 region has the DNA TGCAGTGCCTACTCGGGACAGGGAATCTACGAGCAGTACTTC.

The chain combines TRBV6-2 or TRBV6-3 with TRBJ2-7; D is possibly TRBD1 (6 bases). The CDR3 sequence is 15 residues long. Germline CDR1 MNHEY, CDR2 SVGEGT. Trimming removed 6 bases from V and 5 bases from J, with 20 bases in between. The CDR3 nucleotides are TGTGCCAGCAGGAAGCCCCCGGGCAGGGGCCACGAGCAGTACTTC. Residues: CASRKPPGRGHEQYF.

This clonotype was counted only a few times. The chain uses TRBV11-2 and TRBJ2-7; 9 bases are shared with TRBD1. CDR1 SGHAT and CDR2 FQNNGV come from the germline V gene. The CDR3 contains 17 residues. The ends lost 3 bases at V and 2 bases at J; junction bases unmatched: 11. CDR3 coding DNA: TGTGCCAGCAGCTTTCTTCGGACAGGGGCGACAACCTACGAGCAGTACTTC. Encoded protein: CASSFLRTGATTYEQYF.

This clonotype occurred a few times. The chain employs TRBV7-2 and TRBJ2-7; 8 nucleotides line up with TRBD1. Germline-derived CDR1 and CDR2 are SGHTA and FQGNSA. This CDR3 region has 15 residues. The V and J ends lost 5 bases and 5 bases, in that order; junction bases with no gene match: 11. This CDR3 is CASSRDHRGTNEQYF. The CDR3 coding sequence is TGTGCCAGCAGCCGTGATCACAGGGGGACCAACGAGCAGTACTTC.

This chain uses TRBV7-9 with TRBJ2-7; no clear D gene. Trimming removed 4 bases at V and 2 bases at J, with 15 bases between. Germline loops: CDR1 SEHNR, CDR2 FQNEAQ (reference sequence). This CDR3 is built from 15 residues. The CDR3 nucleotides are TGTGCCAGCAGCTCACGTGTGGCGGATACCTACGAGCAGTACTTC. Translating it yields CASSSRVADTYEQYF.